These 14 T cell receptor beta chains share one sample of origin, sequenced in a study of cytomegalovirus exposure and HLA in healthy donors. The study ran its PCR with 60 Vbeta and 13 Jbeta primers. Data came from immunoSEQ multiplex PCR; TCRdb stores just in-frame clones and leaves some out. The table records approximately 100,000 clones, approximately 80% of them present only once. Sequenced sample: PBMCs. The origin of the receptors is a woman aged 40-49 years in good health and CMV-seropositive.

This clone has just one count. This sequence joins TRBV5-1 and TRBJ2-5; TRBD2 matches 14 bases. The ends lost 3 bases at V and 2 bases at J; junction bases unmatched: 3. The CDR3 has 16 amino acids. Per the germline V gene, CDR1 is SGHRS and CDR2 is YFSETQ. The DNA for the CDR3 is TGCGCCAGCAGCTGGGGGACTAGCGGGGGTCAAGAGACCCAGTACTTC. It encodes CASSWGTSGGQETQYF.

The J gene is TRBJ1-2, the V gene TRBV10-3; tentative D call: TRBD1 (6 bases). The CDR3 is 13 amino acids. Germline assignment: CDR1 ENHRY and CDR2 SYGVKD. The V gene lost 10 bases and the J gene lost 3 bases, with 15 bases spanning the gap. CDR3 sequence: CASRIQGDYGYTF. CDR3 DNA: TGTGCCAGTAGGATACAGGGAGACTATGGCTACACCTTC.

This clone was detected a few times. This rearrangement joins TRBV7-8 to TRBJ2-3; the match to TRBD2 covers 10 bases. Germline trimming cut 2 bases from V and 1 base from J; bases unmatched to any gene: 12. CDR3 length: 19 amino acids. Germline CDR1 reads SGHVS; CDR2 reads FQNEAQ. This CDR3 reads CASSLRTSGGKWGTDTQYF. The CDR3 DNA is TGTGCCAGCAGCTTAAGGACTAGCGGCGGTAAATGGGGCACAGATACGCAGTATTTT.

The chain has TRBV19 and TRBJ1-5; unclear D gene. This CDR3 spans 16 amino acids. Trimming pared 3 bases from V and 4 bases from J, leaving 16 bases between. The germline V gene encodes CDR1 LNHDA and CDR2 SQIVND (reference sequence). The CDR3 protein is CASSITGARSNQPQHF. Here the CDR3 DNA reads TGTGCCAGTAGTATCACGGGTGCCCGTTCAAATCAGCCCCAGCATTTT.

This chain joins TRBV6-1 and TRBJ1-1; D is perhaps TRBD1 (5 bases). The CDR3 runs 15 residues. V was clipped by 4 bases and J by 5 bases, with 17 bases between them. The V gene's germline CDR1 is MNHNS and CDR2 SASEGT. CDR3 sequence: CASSGQQPVGTEAFF. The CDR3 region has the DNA TGTGCCAGCAGTGGACAGCAACCGGTGGGGACTGAAGCTTTCTTT.

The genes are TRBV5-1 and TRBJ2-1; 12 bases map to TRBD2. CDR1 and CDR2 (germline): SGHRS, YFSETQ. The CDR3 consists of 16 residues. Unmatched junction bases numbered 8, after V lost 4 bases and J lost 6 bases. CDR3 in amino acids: CASSVRLAGDFNEQFF. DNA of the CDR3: TGCGCCAGCAGCGTAAGACTAGCGGGGGATTTCAATGAGCAGTTCTTC.

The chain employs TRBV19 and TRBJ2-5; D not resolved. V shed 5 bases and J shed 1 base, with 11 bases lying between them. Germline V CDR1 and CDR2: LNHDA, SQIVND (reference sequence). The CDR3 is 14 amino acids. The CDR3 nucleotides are TGTGCCAGTAGTCCAGGCTATGTCCAAGAGACCCAGTACTTC. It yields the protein CASSPGYVQETQYF.

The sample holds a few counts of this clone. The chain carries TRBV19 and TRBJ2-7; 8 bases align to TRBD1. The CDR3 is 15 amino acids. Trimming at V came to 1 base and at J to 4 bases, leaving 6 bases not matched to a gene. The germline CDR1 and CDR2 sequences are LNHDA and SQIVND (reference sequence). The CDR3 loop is CASSIGSRGPYEQYF. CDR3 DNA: TGTGCCAGTAGTATAGGGTCCAGGGGGCCGTACGAGCAGTACTTC.

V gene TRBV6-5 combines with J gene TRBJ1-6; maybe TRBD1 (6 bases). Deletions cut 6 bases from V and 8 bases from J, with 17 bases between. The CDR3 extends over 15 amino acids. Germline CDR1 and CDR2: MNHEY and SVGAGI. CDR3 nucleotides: TGTGCCAGCAGAACTAACAGGGCAGAGGATTCACCCCTCCACTTT. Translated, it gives CASRTNRAEDSPLHF.

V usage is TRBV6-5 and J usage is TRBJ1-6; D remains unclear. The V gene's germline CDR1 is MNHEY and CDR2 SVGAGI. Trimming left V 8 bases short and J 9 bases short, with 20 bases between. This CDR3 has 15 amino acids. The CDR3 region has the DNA TGTGCCAGCGGAAAACCTACAGTTAGTAGTTCACCCCTCCACTTT. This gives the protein CASGKPTVSSSPLHF.

CDR3 protein: CASSLAAGASGNTIYF. DNA of the CDR3: TGTGCCAGCAGCTTGGCCGCTGGGGCATCTGGAAACACCATATATTTT. This chain uses TRBV5-4 with TRBJ1-3; weak D call: TRBD1 (5 bases). V was cut by 0 bases and J by 1 base, with 11 bases left in between. Germline assignment: CDR1 SGHNT and CDR2 YYREEE (reference sequence). The CDR3 consists of 16 residues.

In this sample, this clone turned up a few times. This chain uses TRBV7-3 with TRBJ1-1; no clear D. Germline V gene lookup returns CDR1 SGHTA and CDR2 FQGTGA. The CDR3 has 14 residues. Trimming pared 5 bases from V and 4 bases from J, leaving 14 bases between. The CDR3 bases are TGTGCCAGCAGCCTACTAACTTTGACCACTGAAGCTTTCTTT. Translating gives CASSLLTLTTEAFF.

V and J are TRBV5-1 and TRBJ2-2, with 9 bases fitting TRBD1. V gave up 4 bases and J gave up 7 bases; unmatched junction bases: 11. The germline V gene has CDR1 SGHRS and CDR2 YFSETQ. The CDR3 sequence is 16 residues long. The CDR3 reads CASSPMGTGSSGELFF. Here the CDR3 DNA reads TGCGCCAGCAGCCCGATGGGGACAGGGTCGAGCGGGGAGCTGTTTTTT.

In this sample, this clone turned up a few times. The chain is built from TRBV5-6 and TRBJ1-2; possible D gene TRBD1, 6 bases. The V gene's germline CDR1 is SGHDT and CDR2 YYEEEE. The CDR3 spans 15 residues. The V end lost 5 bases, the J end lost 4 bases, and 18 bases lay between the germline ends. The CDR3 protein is CASRGTEGQIYGYTF. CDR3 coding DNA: TGTGCCAGCAGGGGAACGGAAGGACAGATCTATGGCTACACCTTC.